Listed below are T cell receptor beta chains from one sample, sequenced in a study of blood T cell repertoires in COVID-19. Sequencing was performed with immunoSEQ multiplex PCR; in TCRdb, only in-frame clones are kept and a portion is missing. The sample has about 380,000 clones; 85% are singletons. Sequenced sample: peripheral blood. The receptors originated from a woman aged 18 to 35 with acute or convalescent COVID-19. The CDR3 runs from the conserved cysteine through the conserved F or W. D genes are given only for firm matches. Clone size is not always given. Where it is, it says once, few, many or a class for expanded clones.

v_gene: TRBV3-1/TRBV3-2
d_gene: TRBD2
abundance: .
j_gene: TRBJ2-1
CDR3aa: CASSQDPGLAGFVRDRYNEQFF
CDR3nt: TGTGCCAGCAGCCAAGATCCCGGACTAGCGGGATTCGTGAGAGATAGGTACAATGAGCAGTTCTTC

v_gene: TRBV7-9
d_gene: .
abundance: .
j_gene: TRBJ2-7
CDR3aa: CASSFMGLSYEQYF
CDR3nt: TGTGCCAGCAGCTTTATGGGCTTATCCTACGAGCAGTACTTC

v_gene: TRBV19
d_gene: .
abundance: once
j_gene: TRBJ1-1
CDR3aa: CASSMMPGRAFF
CDR3nt: TGTGCCAGTAGTATGATGCCCGGTCGGGCTTTCTTT

v_gene: TRBV19
d_gene: TRBD1
abundance: .
j_gene: TRBJ2-1
CDR3aa: CASSEGQGGNEQFF
CDR3nt: TGTGCCAGTAGTGAAGGACAGGGAGGCAATGAGCAGTTCTTC

v_gene: TRBV12-3/TRBV12-4
d_gene: .
abundance: .
j_gene: TRBJ1-2
CDR3aa: CASRTRGYGYTF
CDR3nt: TGTGCCAGCAGGACTCGAGGGTATGGCTACACCTTC

v_gene: TRBV7-3
d_gene: TRBD1
abundance: .
j_gene: TRBJ1-2
CDR3aa: CASSFAGTDNYGYTF
CDR3nt: TGTGCCAGCAGCTTTGCCGGGACAGACAACTATGGCTACACCTTC

v_gene: TRBV27
d_gene: .
abundance: .
j_gene: TRBJ1-2
CDR3aa: CASSKAGARLFGYTF
CDR3nt: TGTGCCAGCAGCAAAGCAGGGGCGCGATTGTTTGGCTACACCTTC

v_gene: TRBV5-1
d_gene: TRBD2
abundance: .
j_gene: TRBJ2-1
CDR3aa: CASSSLAGYNEQFF
CDR3nt: TGCGCCAGCAGCTCGCTAGCGGGGTACAATGAGCAGTTCTTC

v_gene: TRBV19
d_gene: .
abundance: .
j_gene: TRBJ1-4
CDR3aa: CASSELAGREKLFF
CDR3nt: TGTGCCAGTAGCGAGCTGGCAGGGAGGGAAAAACTGTTTTTT

v_gene: TRBV19
d_gene: .
abundance: .
j_gene: TRBJ1-3
CDR3aa: CASSILNQQGAGNTIYF
CDR3nt: TGTGCCAGTAGTATTCTTAATCAACAGGGTGCTGGAAACACCATATATTTT

v_gene: TRBV11-3
d_gene: .
abundance: .
j_gene: TRBJ2-3
CDR3aa: CASSLDMVLATHTDTQYF
CDR3nt: TGTGCCAGCAGCTTAGATATGGTCCTAGCCACCCACACAGATACGCAGTATTTT

v_gene: TRBV24-1
d_gene: TRBD1
abundance: .
j_gene: TRBJ2-3
CDR3aa: CATSETGDGTDTQYF
CDR3nt: TGTGCCACCAGTGAAACAGGGGACGGCACAGATACGCAGTATTTT

v_gene: TRBV7-2
d_gene: .
abundance: .
j_gene: TRBJ2-5
CDR3aa: CASSLDLGSVTQYF
CDR3nt: TGTGCCAGCAGCTTAGACCTGGGGAGTGTGACCCAGTACTTC

v_gene: TRBV6-1
d_gene: TRBD1
abundance: .
j_gene: TRBJ1-6
CDR3aa: CASSEGPGQGSPLHF
CDR3nt: TGTGCCAGCAGTGAAGGACCGGGACAGGGGTCACCCCTCCACTTT

v_gene: TRBV3-1/TRBV3-2
d_gene: .
abundance: .
j_gene: TRBJ2-7
CDR3aa: CASSPLPGERGGEQYF
CDR3nt: TGTGCCAGCAGCCCCCTCCCTGGGGAAAGGGGCGGCGAGCAGTACTTC

v_gene: TRBV6-6
d_gene: TRBD1
abundance: .
j_gene: TRBJ1-3
CDR3aa: CASSWGDRESTIYF
CDR3nt: TGTGCCAGCAGTTGGGGGGACAGGGAAAGCACCATATATTTT

v_gene: TRBV5-4
d_gene: TRBD1
abundance: .
j_gene: TRBJ2-7
CDR3aa: CASSSQGEFDEQYF
CDR3nt: TGTGCCAGCAGCTCCCAGGGGGAATTCGACGAGCAGTACTTC

v_gene: TRBV27
d_gene: TRBD1
abundance: once
j_gene: TRBJ1-5
CDR3aa: CASRGLGGQGIFFYQPQHF
CDR3nt: TGTGCCAGCAGAGGTTTAGGTGGACAGGGAATATTCTTTTATCAGCCCCAGCATTTT

v_gene: TRBV6-5
d_gene: .
abundance: .
j_gene: TRBJ1-1
CDR3aa: CASSYFRPSPGTEAFF
CDR3nt: TGTGCCAGCAGTTACTTTCGTCCGAGTCCGGGGACTGAAGCTTTCTTT

v_gene: TRBV19
d_gene: TRBD2
abundance: once
j_gene: TRBJ2-6
CDR3aa: CASTSDGGSGANVLTF
CDR3nt: TGTGCCAGTACTAGCGACGGGGGGTCTGGGGCCAACGTCCTGACTTTC

v_gene: TRBV9
d_gene: TRBD1
abundance: .
j_gene: TRBJ2-7
CDR3aa: CASTPGTGIYEQYF
CDR3nt: TGTGCCAGTACTCCCGGGACAGGGATTTACGAGCAGTACTTC

v_gene: TRBV4-2
d_gene: .
abundance: few
j_gene: TRBJ1-5
CDR3aa: CASSLRWDNDQPQHF
CDR3nt: TGTGCCAGCAGCCTGAGGTGGGACAACGATCAGCCCCAGCATTTT

v_gene: TRBV19
d_gene: .
abundance: .
j_gene: TRBJ1-1
CDR3aa: CASSIRQYMNTEAFF
CDR3nt: TGTGCCAGTAGTATAAGACAGTACATGAACACTGAAGCTTTCTTT

v_gene: TRBV5-4
d_gene: .
abundance: .
j_gene: TRBJ1-4
CDR3aa: CASSGRDGRLREKLFF
CDR3nt: TGTGCCAGCAGCGGGCGGGACGGGCGATTGCGGGAAAAACTGTTTTTT

v_gene: TRBV5-1
d_gene: .
abundance: few
j_gene: TRBJ1-2
CDR3aa: CASSLTRSGREGARNYGYTF
CDR3nt: TGCGCCAGCAGCTTAACCCGTAGTGGCAGGGAAGGGGCTAGAAACTATGGCTACACCTTC

v_gene: TRBV4-1
d_gene: .
abundance: .
j_gene: TRBJ2-1
CDR3aa: CASSQEGQNNEQFF
CDR3nt: TGCGCCAGCAGCCAAGAAGGACAGAACAATGAGCAGTTCTTC

v_gene: TRBV7-9
d_gene: .
abundance: .
j_gene: TRBJ1-2
CDR3aa: CASSLQGNSGYTF
CDR3nt: TGTGCCAGCAGCTTGCAGGGCAACTCTGGCTACACCTTC

v_gene: TRBV28
d_gene: TRBD1
abundance: .
j_gene: TRBJ2-2
CDR3aa: CASSSTGAGGELFF
CDR3nt: TGTGCCAGCAGTTCGACAGGGGCTGGCGGGGAGCTGTTTTTT